These 9 T cell receptor beta chains share one sample of origin, sequenced in a study of T cell repertoires in cytomegalovirus infection. TCRdb re-analysed the reads in MiXCR, keeping a single row per CDR3 protein. The sample yields approximately 910,000 distinct CDR3 sequences, around 32% seen once. No antigen is known for these receptors. Sequenced material: cultured CD8+ T cells from PBMCs, taken from culture after CMV antigen stimulation. Receptors were obtained from a human donor in good health (CMV status not recorded). Some clones in this sample may be carry-over from other donors' samples.

The chain joins TRBV7-2 to TRBJ2-4, with 8 bases lining up with TRBD2. The germline V gene encodes CDR1 SGHTA and CDR2 FQGNSA. The CDR3 is made up of 17 amino acids. J was trimmed by 6 bases and V by 2 bases; bases with no gene match: 12. CDR3 sequence: CASSLSGRRGARNIQYF. The CDR3 nucleotides read TGTGCCAGCAGCTTATCGGGGCGGCGGGGGGCGAGAAACATTCAGTACTTC. Complete variable domain (other parts from reference TRBV7-2 and TRBJ2-4): GAGVSQSPSNKVTEKGKDVELRCDPISGHTALYWYRQSLGQGLEFLIYFQGNSAPDKSGLPSDRFSAERTGGSVSTLTIQRTQQEDSAVYLCASSLSGRRGARNIQYFGAGTRLSVL.

The chain uses TRBV25-1 and TRBJ1-2, with a tentative D call TRBD1 (5 bases). The germline CDR1 and CDR2 sequences are MGHDK and SYGVNS. Deletions cut 10 bases from V and 4 bases from J, with 16 bases between. This CDR3 is built from 13 residues. The CDR3 DNA reads TGTGCCACCTTGACAGAACGCCCCTATGGCTACACCTTC. Its protein is CATLTERPYGYTF.

The sample holds a few counts of this clonotype. This sequence joins TRBV6-1 and TRBJ1-1; 11 bases are shared with TRBD1. Germline V CDR1 and CDR2: MNHNS, SASEGT. The CDR3 is made up of 15 amino acids. V lost 5 bases and J lost 4; bases outside the gene matches: 6. The CDR3 region has the DNA TGTGCCAGCAGTAGGGGACAGGGGGGAGGCACTGAAGCTTTCTTT. Amino acid sequence: CASSRGQGGGTEAFF.

V and J are TRBV19 and TRBJ1-1; D is uncertain. V was pared by 0 bases and J by 0 bases, with 14 bases between. CDR1 and CDR2 (germline): LNHDA, SQIVND (reference sequence). The CDR3 has 17 amino acids. The CDR3 DNA sequence: TGTGCCAGTAGTATAGATCGATGGGGTAGTCTGAACACTGAAGCTTTCTTT. This translates into CASSIDRWGSLNTEAFF.

This chain connects TRBV7-9 to TRBJ1-2; 8 bases are shared with TRBD1. Germline values: CDR1 SEHNR, CDR2 FQNEAQ (reference sequence). The CDR3 length is 15 residues. V dropped 5 bases and J dropped 8; count of bases not matched to a gene: 13. The CDR3 DNA sequence: TGTGCCAGCAGCCCGAACCTCCGGACAGGGCAAGGCTACACCTTC. The encoded protein is CASSPNLRTGQGYTF.

This clonotype was picked up many times. The CDR3 bases are TGTGCCAGCAGTGAACGACAGGGTTGGATAGGAAACACCATATATTTT. Residues: CASSERQGWIGNTIYF. The chain recombines TRBV6-1 with TRBJ1-3, with 7 bases fitting TRBD1. Trimming took 2 bases from V and 4 from J; bases not matched to a gene: 8. Germline CDR1 reads MNHNS; CDR2 reads SASEGT. This CDR3 has 16 amino acids.

The chain employs TRBV28 and TRBJ2-7; D gene uncertain. This CDR3 is 14 amino acids long. Germline lookup yields CDR1 MDHEN and CDR2 SYDVKM. V lost 6 bases to trimming and J lost 0 bases, with 12 bases between them. The chain's CDR3 is CASSFGESSYEQYV. Written as DNA, the CDR3 is TGTGCCAGCAGCTTCGGAGAAAGCTCCTACGAGCAGTACGTC.

The gene calls are TRBV5-6 and TRBJ2-7; D unresolved. Germline V gene lookup returns CDR1 SGHDT and CDR2 YYEEEE. CDR3 size: 11 residues. Between the trimmed V and J ends, which lost 2 bases and 8 bases, there was a span of 8 bases. The CDR3 nucleotides are TGTGCCAGCAGCTTAGGCAGGAAGCAGTACGTC. Translating gives CASSLGRKQYV.

The V gene is TRBV19, the J gene TRBJ1-4; no clear D. CDR3 size: 15 residues. Germline V gene sequence: CDR1 LNHDA, CDR2 SQIVND (reference sequence). The V and J ends lost 6 bases and 6 bases respectively, with 17 bases between them. CDR3 DNA sequence: TGTGCCAGTAGCGACACGGACCTTTGGGATGAAAAACTGTTTTTT. This encodes CASSDTDLWDEKLFF. Using reference TRBV19 and TRBJ1-4 for the parts outside the CDR3, the full variable domain is DGGITQSPKYLFRKEGQNVTLSCEQNLNHDAMYWYRQDPGQGLRLIYYSQIVNDFQKGDIAEGYSVSREKKESFPLTVTSAQKNPTAFYLCASSDTDLWDEKLFFGSGTQLSVL.